This T cell receptor beta chain was obtained from a study of spatial heterogeneity in lung cancer. Time point specified: sample taken at primary tumor resection. In this sample, this clonotype turned up many times. TCRdb re-called the 5' RACE reads through MiXCR, storing one row per CDR3 protein. This table has over 6,000 distinct CDR3 sequences, around 8.9% appearing once. Between the trimmed V and J ends, which lost 3 bases and 6 bases, there was a span of 16 bases. Germline V gene data show CDR1 as DFQATT and CDR2 as SNEGSKA (reference sequence). This CDR3 spans 14 amino acids. Specimen: normal lung tissue next to the tumor, collected at surgery. J is TRBJ2-3 and V is TRBV20-1, with D possibly being TRBD2 (7 bases). The clonotype was recovered from a male donor with early-stage non-small cell lung cancer. CDR3 in amino acids: CSASLREGVDTQYF. The CDR3 coding sequence is TGCAGTGCTAGCCTGAGGGAGGGGGTTGATACGCAGTATTTT.